This entry lists 32 T cell receptor beta chains sequenced from one sample in a study of T-cell memory formation after mild COVID-19. TCRdb re-called the 5' RACE reads through MiXCR, storing one row per CDR3 protein. The sample lists about 350,000 distinct CDR3 sequences; roughly 13% were seen once. The sample comprised PBMCs or a T cell subset sorted from them (not recorded which). Every receptor here comes from a young man who had mild COVID-19 (a few samples of this study predate the infection). Cell type and time point are not known.

This clonotype was seen only a few times. The rearrangement joins TRBV7-3 to TRBJ2-1, with D uncertain. The CDR3 runs 13 residues. The V gene lost 6 bases and the J gene lost 8 bases, with 14 bases spanning the gap. Germline V CDR1 and CDR2: SGHTA, FQGTGA. The CDR3 DNA follows: TGTGCCAGCAGAGACCCCGGGTCCCATGAGCAGTTCTTC. Its protein product is CASRDPGSHEQFF.

This clonotype was seen at least ten times. The chain joins TRBV12-3 or TRBV12-4 to TRBJ1-4, with 11 bases lining up with TRBD1. J lost 6 bases, V lost 3 bases, and 6 bases had no gene match. This CDR3 spans 16 amino acids. Here the CDR3 reads CASSLVWGQGDEKLFF. The CDR3, as DNA: TGTGCCAGCAGTTTGGTTTGGGGACAGGGGGATGAAAAACTGTTTTTT.

This chain's CDR3 is CASSLATGRSEQFF. The CDR3 coding sequence is TGTGCCAGCAGCTTAGCTACGGGAAGAAGTGAGCAGTTCTTC. The chain is built from TRBV7-6 and TRBJ2-1; D may be TRBD2 (5 bases). V lost 0 bases and J lost 9, with 12 bases in between. The CDR3 runs to 14 residues. Germline CDR1 is SGHVS and CDR2 is FNYEAQ. The full variable domain, with the rest looked up from reference TRBV7-6 and TRBJ2-1, is GAGVSQSPRYKVTKRGQDVALRCDPISGHVSLYWYRQALGQGPEFLTYFNYEAQQDKSGLPNDRFSAERPEGSISTLTIQRTEQRDSAMYRCASSLATGRSEQFFGPGTRLTVL.

This chain connects TRBV13 to TRBJ2-5, with D perhaps given as TRBD1 or TRBD2 (6 bases each). V was trimmed by 3 bases and J by 2 bases, leaving 16 bases between them. CDR1 is PRHDT and CDR2 is FYEKMQ in the germline V gene (reference sequence). The CDR3 consists of 16 residues. The CDR3 DNA is TGTGCCAGCAGCTTCAGGGGCGCGGGGAAACAAGAGACCCAGTACTTC. As protein: CASSFRGAGKQETQYF.

This sequence joins TRBV12-3 or TRBV12-4 and TRBJ1-5; no clear D gene. This CDR3 region has 13 residues. V gave up 2 bases and J gave up 8 bases, with 10 bases separating them. The CDR3 spells CASSLPNEKPQHF. The CDR3, as DNA: TGTGCCAGCAGTTTACCCAATGAGAAGCCCCAGCATTTT.

This chain connects TRBV3-1 to TRBJ2-7; TRBD1 matches 9 bases. The CDR3 totals 13 residues. CDR1 is LGHDT, CDR2 YNNKEL, per germline (reference sequence). The trim removed 4 bases at V and 5 bases at J, leaving 3 bases unmatched. The CDR3 nucleotides are TGTGCCAGCAGCCCGAGGGACAGGGACGAGCAGTACTTC. It specifies CASSPRDRDEQYF.

This chain links TRBV20-1 with TRBJ2-5; 11 bases are a match to TRBD2. Per the germline V gene, CDR1 is DFQATT and CDR2 is SNEGSKA (reference sequence). The CDR3 runs 13 residues. V lost 3 bases, J lost 10 bases, and 7 bases stayed unmatched. CDR3 in amino acids: CSASETSGDFQYF. CDR3 DNA sequence: TGCAGTGCTAGCGAGACTAGCGGGGATTTCCAGTACTTC.

This clonotype was counted many times. V gene TRBV29-1 combines with J gene TRBJ1-1, with D possibly matching TRBD1 (6 bases). The CDR3 spans 13 residues. In germline, CDR1 is SQVTM, CDR2 ANQGSEA. V was clipped by 7 bases and J by 4 bases, with 16 bases between them. CDR3 in amino acids: CSAHRDMGTEAFF. As DNA, the CDR3 is TGCAGCGCGCACAGGGACATGGGCACTGAAGCTTTCTTT.

This clonotype appeared a few times. This rearrangement joins TRBV29-1 to TRBJ1-3, with 8 nucleotides matching TRBD1. This CDR3 is built from 15 residues. CDR1 SQVTM and CDR2 ANQGSEA come from the germline V gene. J gave up 0 bases and V 6 bases, and 7 bases lay outside the gene matches. CDR3 sequence (DNA): TGCAGCGTCCTAGGGACAGGCGACTCTGGAAACACCATATATTTT. Translated: CSVLGTGDSGNTIYF.

The J gene is TRBJ1-6, the V gene TRBV5-1; D unresolved. The CDR3 covers 14 residues. V lost 5 bases, J lost 7 bases, and 13 bases lay in between. Germline CDR1 SGHRS, CDR2 YFSETQ. The CDR3 loop reads CASRSTGRNSPLHF. Written as DNA, the CDR3 is TGCGCCAGCAGGTCGACTGGGAGGAATTCACCCCTCCACTTT.

Only a few counts were recorded for this clonotype. This chain connects TRBV12-3 or TRBV12-4 to TRBJ2-7; D gene unclear. This CDR3 spans 13 amino acids. V was pared by 2 bases and J by 5 bases, with 10 bases between. The chain's CDR3 is CASSLWVGNEQYV. The CDR3 nucleotides are TGTGCCAGCAGTTTATGGGTAGGGAACGAGCAGTACGTC.

The chain carries TRBV5-1 and TRBJ2-2, with unresolved D. CDR3 length: 11 amino acids. V gave up 3 bases and J gave up 11 bases, with 8 bases separating them. From germline, CDR1 is SGHRS and CDR2 YFSETQ. CDR3 residues: CASSSPSELFF. In DNA form, the CDR3 reads TGCGCCAGCAGCTCCCCGAGCGAGCTGTTTTTT.

This clonotype has at least ten counts. V gene TRBV12-3 or TRBV12-4 combines with J gene TRBJ2-7, with 7 bases identical to TRBD2. The CDR3 sequence is 13 residues long. V shed 5 bases, J shed 3 bases, and the junction held 4 bases outside the gene matches. CDR3 DNA sequence: TGTGCCAGCAGTCCCAGGGAGGGCTACGAGCAGTACGTC. Translation gives CASSPREGYEQYV.

This chain joins TRBV4-3 and TRBJ2-6; weak D call: TRBD1 (5 bases). There are 18 residues in the CDR3. The ends were cut back, 0 bases at V and 2 bases at J, with 14 bases in the middle. Per the germline V gene, CDR1 is LGHNA and CDR2 is YSLEER. The CDR3 DNA reads as TGCGCCAGCAGCCAAGAAAGATACCAGGGAACTGGGGCCAACGTCCTGACTTTC. This translates into CASSQERYQGTGANVLTF.

The chain joins TRBV20-1 to TRBJ2-3, with unresolved D. The V and J ends lost 2 bases and 5 bases respectively, with 17 bases between them. This CDR3 is 15 amino acids long. Germline V gene lookup returns CDR1 DFQATT and CDR2 SNEGSKA (reference sequence). Here the CDR3 reads CSARIPSGPGDTQYF. The CDR3 nucleotides read TGCAGTGCTAGAATCCCGTCAGGTCCAGGAGATACGCAGTATTTT.

The chain joins TRBV6-6 to TRBJ2-4; 12 bases are shared with TRBD2. Germline assignment: CDR1 MNHNY and CDR2 SVGAGI (reference sequence). This CDR3 region has 15 residues. Trimming cost V 6 bases and J 6 bases; bases outside gene matches: 6. CDR3 sequence reads: CASSLAGGYGNIQYF. CDR3 nucleotide sequence: TGTGCCAGCAGCCTAGCGGGGGGGTATGGAAACATTCAGTACTTC.

This clonotype has just a few counts. The rearrangement joins TRBV4-1 to TRBJ2-7; weak D call: TRBD1 (5 bases). The V end was cut by 3 bases, the J end by 4 bases, with 13 bases between. Germline loops: CDR1 MGHRA, CDR2 YSYEKL. This CDR3 comprises 14 residues. CDR3 sequence reads: CASSQRQTVYEQYF. The CDR3 nucleotides are TGCGCCAGCAGCCAGAGACAGACGGTATACGAGCAGTACTTC.

This clonotype was counted a few times. The J gene is TRBJ1-1, the V gene TRBV12-3 or TRBV12-4; 8 bases line up with TRBD1. V gave up 4 bases and J gave up 5 bases; unmatched junction bases: 12. The CDR3 covers 16 residues. The CDR3 nucleotides are TGTGCCAGCAGTTCCCGGGACAGGTTTAGATGGACTGAAGCTTTCTTT. Translation gives CASSSRDRFRWTEAFF.

The chain uses TRBV24-1 and TRBJ1-1; 8 bases map to TRBD1. J gave up 4 bases and V 5 bases, and 2 bases lay outside the gene matches. Germline V gene sequence: CDR1 KGHDR, CDR2 SFDVKD. CDR3 length: 13 amino acids. The CDR3 protein is CATSVTGGTEAFF. The CDR3 DNA is TGTGCCACCAGTGTTACAGGGGGCACTGAAGCTTTCTTT.

This clonotype was picked up a small number of times. The V and J genes are TRBV5-1 and TRBJ2-1; D not certain. V lost 1 base and J lost 2, with 10 bases in between. This CDR3 region has 15 residues. The germline gives CDR1 SGHRS, CDR2 YFSETQ. Written as DNA, the CDR3 is TGCGCCAGCAGCTTGTTGGACGGAACCTACAATGAGCAGTTCTTC. Translating it yields CASSLLDGTYNEQFF.

This clonotype was seen only a few times. The chain has TRBV3-1 and TRBJ1-2; D is uncertain. Looked up from germline, CDR1 is LGHDT and CDR2 is YNNKEL (reference sequence). The CDR3 consists of 11 residues. The V and J ends lost 3 bases and 8 bases respectively, with 7 bases between them. The CDR3 here is CASSHSRGYTF. CDR3 DNA: TGTGCCAGCAGCCATTCGCGGGGCTACACCTTC. The full variable domain, rest sourced from reference TRBV3-1 and TRBJ1-2, is DTAVSQTPKYLVTQMGNDKSIKCEQNLGHDTMYWYKQDSKKFLKIMFSYNNKELIINETVPNRFSPKSPDKAHLNLHINSLELGDSAVYFCASSHSRGYTFGSGTRLTVV.

Turning to this clonotype: It may be a read error: a sequence one base away is much more abundant. This chain connects TRBV6-2 or TRBV6-3 to TRBJ2-2; D assignment may be TRBD1 or TRBD2 (5 bases each). This CDR3 region has 11 residues. Per germline, CDR1 MNHEY and CDR2 SVGEGT. DNA of the CDR3: TGTGCCAGCACGGGGACCGGGGAGCTGATTTTT. Protein: CASTGTGELIF.

There are many counts of this clonotype. V is TRBV7-9 and J is TRBJ2-2; D uncertain. The CDR3 loop spans 13 amino acids. In germline, CDR1 is SEHNR, CDR2 FQNEAQ (reference sequence). Trimming removed 5 bases at V and 7 bases at J, with 11 bases between. The CDR3 DNA reads as TGTGCCAGCAGCCTGAGTACACTCGGGGAGCTGTTTTTT. Its translation: CASSLSTLGELFF.

V and J are TRBV20-1 and TRBJ2-3; TRBD2 matches at 10 bases. J lost 3 bases, V lost 6 bases, and 3 bases had no gene match. This CDR3 is built from 13 residues. The germline CDR1 and CDR2 sequences are DFQATT and SNEGSKA (reference sequence). The CDR3 loop reads CSALAGGTDTQYF. The CDR3, as DNA: TGCAGTGCATTAGCGGGGGGAACAGATACGCAGTATTTT.

This sequence joins TRBV5-1 and TRBJ2-3; D is perhaps TRBD1 (6 bases). V was clipped by 3 bases and J by 1 base, with 12 bases between them. The CDR3 sequence is 15 residues long. CDR1 is SGHRS and CDR2 is YFSETQ in the germline V gene. CDR3 residues: CASSSQGQGTDTQYF. The CDR3, as DNA: TGCGCCAGCAGCTCCCAGGGGCAGGGCACAGATACGCAGTATTTT.

This clonotype was detected only a few times. The genes are TRBV4-2 and TRBJ1-3, with D possibly matching TRBD1 (5 bases). The length of the CDR3 is 16 residues. V was shortened by 1 base and J by 0 bases, with 10 bases between the two germline ends. Per the germline V gene, CDR1 is LGHNA and CDR2 is YNFKEQ. The CDR3 region is CASSQVGTDSGNTIYF. CDR3 DNA: TGTGCCAGCAGCCAAGTGGGGACGGACTCTGGAAACACCATATATTTT.

The count of this clonotype is one. The CDR3 region is CASSYSVAETYEQYF. CDR3 nucleotide sequence: TGTGCCAGCAGTTACTCGGTAGCGGAGACCTACGAGCAGTACTTC. J is TRBJ2-7 and V is TRBV6-5; perhaps TRBD2 as D (6 bases). The CDR3 runs 15 residues. Trimming took 0 bases from V and 2 from J, leaving 11 bases between them. Germline CDR1 and CDR2: MNHEY and SVGAGI.

The CDR3 is CASSPGGSSGQETQYF. CDR3 sequence (DNA): TGCGCCAGCAGTCCAGGGGGCTCTTCGGGCCAAGAGACCCAGTACTTC. V usage is TRBV5-1 and J usage is TRBJ2-5; 8 nucleotides agree with TRBD1. V was pared by 5 bases and J by 1 base, with 10 bases of the junction left unmatched. Germline values: CDR1 SGHRS, CDR2 YFSETQ. CDR3 length: 16 amino acids.

The chain couples TRBV29-1 to TRBJ2-3, with no clear D. V lost 0 bases and J 2 bases, leaving 6 bases between the germline ends. Germline V gene data show CDR1 as SQVTM and CDR2 as ANQGSEA. This CDR3 contains 13 residues. This CDR3 reads CSVEEENTDTQYF. DNA of the CDR3: TGCAGCGTTGAAGAAGAGAACACAGATACGCAGTATTTT.

The chain combines TRBV9 with TRBJ2-2; weak D call: TRBD1 (8 bases). The CDR3 consists of 15 residues. With 4 bases removed from V and 1 base from J, the gap between germline ends came to 11 bases. From germline, CDR1 is SGDLS and CDR2 YYNGEE. The CDR3 loop reads CASSYRGGNTGELFF. DNA of the CDR3: TGTGCCAGCAGCTACAGGGGGGGGAACACCGGGGAGCTGTTTTTT.

J is TRBJ2-2 and V is TRBV4-2; 7 bases map to TRBD1. The CDR3 is 14 amino acids. The junction had 5 bases not matched to a gene; V was cut back by 3 bases and J by 7 bases. Looked up from germline, CDR1 is LGHNA and CDR2 is YNFKEQ. In DNA form, the CDR3 reads TGTGCCAGCAGCCATGAACAGGGGAACGGGGAGCTGTTTTTT. Amino acids: CASSHEQGNGELFF.

The sample holds many counts of this clonotype. This sequence joins TRBV4-3 and TRBJ2-5, with unresolved D. The CDR3 is made up of 14 amino acids. V was clipped by 4 bases and J by 1 base, with 10 bases between them. Germline V gene lookup returns CDR1 LGHNA and CDR2 YSLEER. The CDR3 DNA is TGCGCCAGCAGCCGCGACTTGCTCCAAGAGACCCAGTACTTC. It codes for CASSRDLLQETQYF.